This TCR beta chain is drawn from a study of blood T cell repertoires in COVID-19. TCRdb keeps only in-frame clones here, not all; method: immunoSEQ multiplex PCR. The repertoire holds 200,000 to 250,000 clones, with around 84% as singletons. The germline V gene encodes CDR1 MNHEY and CDR2 SMNVEV (reference sequence). The V and J ends lost 5 bases and 3 bases respectively, with 10 bases between them. The CDR3 is 13 amino acids. This sequence joins TRBV27 and TRBJ1-2; the D gene is possibly TRBD1 (5 bases). The sequence was collected from a woman in her 40s who had recovered from COVID-19. The specimen was PBMCs or T cells enriched from blood (not recorded which). This CDR3 is CASSPGLDYGYTF. CDR3 bases: TGTGCCAGCAGTCCAGGGTTGGACTATGGCTACACCTTC.